A selection of T cell receptor beta chains follows, all from one sample in a study of early T cells in non-severe SARS-CoV-2 infection. TCRdb ran MiXCR on the 5' RACE reads and lists one entry per CDR3 protein. The profile shows under 70,000 distinct CDR3 sequences, about 15% of them singletons. Specimen: whole blood, collected at baseline. The receptors derive from an adult who was a healthcare worker with PCR-confirmed SARS-CoV-2 infection or an uninfected control (not recorded which). Both conserved end residues are part of each CDR3. Each record gives: J gene, clone size, V gene, CDR3 protein. Size tells how often a clone was seen (once, few, many) or the class of an expanded clone, and some rows leave it out.

TRBJ2-7 . TRBV28 CASSSFRGSSYEQYF
TRBJ2-4 few TRBV6-6 CASHPRGLDIQYF
TRBJ2-7 . TRBV6-5 CASSYRPTGGSYEQYF
TRBJ1-1 many TRBV9 CASSVRGEPEAFF
TRBJ1-2 . TRBV12-3/TRBV12-4 CASSLGAGPMSYTF
TRBJ2-3 few TRBV12-3/TRBV12-4 CASSSGGGRTDTQYF
TRBJ2-1 . TRBV28 CASRGPGQGSYNEQFF
TRBJ2-3 many TRBV5-4 CASSLERESTDTQYF
TRBJ2-7 many TRBV18 CASSGDRQGEQYF
TRBJ1-6 few TRBV10-2 CASRRSRGNSPLHF